This TCR beta chain was retrieved from a study of identical twins. Points from the study as a whole: Findings came from cross-sectional statistics, without long-term follow-up of donors. For cord blood, abundant beta clonotypes had fewer insertions, unlike memory repertoires, which showed none.

Trimming took off 5 bases at V and 0 bases at J, with 19 bases between the two ends. The CDR3 has 17 amino acids. The germline V gene encodes CDR1 SGHRS and CDR2 YFSETQ. This clonotype showed up many times. Antigen specificity is unknown. Each donor (without exception) was a healthy Caucasian. Template switching added a universal primer site; cDNA carried unique molecular identifiers. TCRdb re-called the 5' RACE reads through MiXCR, storing one row per CDR3 protein. The sample includes fewer than 350,000 distinct CDR3 sequences, less than 9% seen only once; the top ten take about 2.1%. This sample also belongs to another study, concerning yellow fever vaccine responses in identical twins.

The specimen was memory (CD45RO+) T cells sorted from blood. The sequence derives from a woman between 18 and 29 years old in good health. The chain carries TRBV5-1 and TRBJ2-3; D is ambiguous. The CDR3, as DNA: TGCGCCAGCAGACGCGGTGTGGCGGCCCCTAGCACAGATACGCAGTATTTT. It yields the protein CASRRGVAAPSTDTQYF.